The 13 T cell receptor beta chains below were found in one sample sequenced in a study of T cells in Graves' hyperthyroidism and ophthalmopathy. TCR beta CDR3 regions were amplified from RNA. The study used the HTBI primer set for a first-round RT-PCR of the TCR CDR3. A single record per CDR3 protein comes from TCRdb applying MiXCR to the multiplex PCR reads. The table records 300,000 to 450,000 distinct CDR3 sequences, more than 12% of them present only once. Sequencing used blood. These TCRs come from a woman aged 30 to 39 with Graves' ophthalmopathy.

The CDR3 sequence is CASSYSPGTADCGYTF. CDR3 bases: TGTGCCAGCAGTTACTCTCCAGGGACGGCGGACTGTGGCTACACCTTC. This chain joins TRBV6-5 and TRBJ1-2, with D maybe TRBD1 (5 bases). V was pared by 0 bases and J by 7 bases, with 18 bases between. Germline values: CDR1 MNHEY, CDR2 SVGAGI. The CDR3 extends over 16 amino acids.

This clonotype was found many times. CDR3 nucleotides: TGTGCCAGCAGCTTAGATCTCTGGGCGGGGGGGTACACAGATACGCAGTATTTT. Translated, it gives CASSLDLWAGGYTDTQYF. The rearrangement joins TRBV11-2 to TRBJ2-3, with 9 bases aligning to TRBD2. Per germline, CDR1 SGHAT and CDR2 FQNNGV. V shed 0 bases, J shed 2 bases, and the junction held 9 bases outside the gene matches. The CDR3 is 18 residues long.

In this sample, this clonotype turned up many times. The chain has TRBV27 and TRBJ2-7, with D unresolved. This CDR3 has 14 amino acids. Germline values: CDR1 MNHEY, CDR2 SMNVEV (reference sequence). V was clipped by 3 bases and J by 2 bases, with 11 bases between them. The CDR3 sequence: CASSLSAGAYEQYF. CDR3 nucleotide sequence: TGTGCCAGCAGTTTGTCGGCAGGCGCCTACGAGCAGTACTTC.

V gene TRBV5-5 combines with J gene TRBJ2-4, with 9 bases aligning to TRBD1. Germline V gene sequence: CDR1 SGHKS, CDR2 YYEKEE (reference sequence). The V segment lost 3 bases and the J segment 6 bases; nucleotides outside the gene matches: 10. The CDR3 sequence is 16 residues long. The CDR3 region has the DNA TGTGCCAGCAGCTATGAACCAGGGACAGGGATAAACATTCAGTACTTC. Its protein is CASSYEPGTGINIQYF. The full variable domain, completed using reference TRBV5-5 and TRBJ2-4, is DAGVTQSPTHLIKTRGQQVTLRCSPISGHKSVSWYQQVLGQGPQFIFQYYEKEERGRGNFPDRFSARQFPNYSSELNVNALLLGDSALYLCASSYEPGTGINIQYFGAGTRLSVL.

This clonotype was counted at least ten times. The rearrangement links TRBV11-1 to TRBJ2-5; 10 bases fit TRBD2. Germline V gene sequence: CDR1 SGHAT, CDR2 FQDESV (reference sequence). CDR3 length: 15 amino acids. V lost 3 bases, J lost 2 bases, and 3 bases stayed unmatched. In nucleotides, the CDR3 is TGTGCCAGCAGCTTCCTAGCGGGGGAACAAGAGACCCAGTACTTC. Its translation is CASSFLAGEQETQYF.

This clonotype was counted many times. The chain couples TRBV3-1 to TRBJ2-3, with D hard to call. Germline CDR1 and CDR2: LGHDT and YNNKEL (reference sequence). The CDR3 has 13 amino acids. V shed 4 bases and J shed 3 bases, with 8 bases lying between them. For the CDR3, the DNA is TGTGCCAGCAGCCGACCCCGAACAGATACGCAGTATTTT. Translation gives CASSRPRTDTQYF.

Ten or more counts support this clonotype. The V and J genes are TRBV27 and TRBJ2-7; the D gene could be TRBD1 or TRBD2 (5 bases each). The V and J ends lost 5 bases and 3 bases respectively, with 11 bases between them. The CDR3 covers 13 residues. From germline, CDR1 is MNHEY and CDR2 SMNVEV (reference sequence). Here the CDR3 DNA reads TGTGCCAGCAGTGCGGCAGGGAGCTACGAGCAGTACTTC. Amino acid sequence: CASSAAGSYEQYF.

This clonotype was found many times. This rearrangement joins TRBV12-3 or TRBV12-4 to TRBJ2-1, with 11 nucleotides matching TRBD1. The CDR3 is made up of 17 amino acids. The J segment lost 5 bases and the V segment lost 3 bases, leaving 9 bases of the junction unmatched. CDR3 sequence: CASSFKFRDRGNNEQFF. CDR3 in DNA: TGTGCCAGCAGTTTTAAGTTCCGGGACAGGGGGAACAATGAGCAGTTCTTC.

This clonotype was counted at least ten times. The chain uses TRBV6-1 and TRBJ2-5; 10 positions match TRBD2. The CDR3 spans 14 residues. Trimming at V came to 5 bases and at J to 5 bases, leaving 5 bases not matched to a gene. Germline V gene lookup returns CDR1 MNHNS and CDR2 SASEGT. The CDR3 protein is CASSYRTSGETQYF. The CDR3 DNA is TGTGCCAGCAGTTACCGGACTAGCGGTGAGACCCAGTACTTC.

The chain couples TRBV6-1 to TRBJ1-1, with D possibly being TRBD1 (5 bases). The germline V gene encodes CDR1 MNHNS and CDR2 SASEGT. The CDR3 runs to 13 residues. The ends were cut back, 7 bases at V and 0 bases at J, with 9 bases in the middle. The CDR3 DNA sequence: TGTGCCAGCAATGGGGCCATGAACACTGAAGCTTTCTTT. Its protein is CASNGAMNTEAFF.

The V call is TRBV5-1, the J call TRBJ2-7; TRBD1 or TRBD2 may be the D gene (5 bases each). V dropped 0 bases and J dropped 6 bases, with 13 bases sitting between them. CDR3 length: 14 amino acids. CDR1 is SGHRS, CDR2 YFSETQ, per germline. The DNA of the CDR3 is TGCGCCAGCAGCTTGGGGGTAGGGACCGGCGAGCAGTACTTC. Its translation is CASSLGVGTGEQYF. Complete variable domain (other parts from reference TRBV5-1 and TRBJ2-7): KAGVTQTPRYLIKTRGQQVTLSCSPISGHRSVSWYQQTPGQGLQFLFEYFSETQRNKGNFPGRFSGRQFSNSRSEMNVSTLELGDSALYLCASSLGVGTGEQYFGPGTRLTVT.

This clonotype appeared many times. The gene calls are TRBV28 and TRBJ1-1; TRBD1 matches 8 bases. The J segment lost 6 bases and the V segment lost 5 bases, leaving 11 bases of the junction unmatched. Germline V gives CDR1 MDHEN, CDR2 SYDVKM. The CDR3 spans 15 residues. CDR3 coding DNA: TGTGCCAGCAGTACCTATCAGGGGGCTAGGTCTGAAGCTTTCTTT. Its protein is CASSTYQGARSEAFF.

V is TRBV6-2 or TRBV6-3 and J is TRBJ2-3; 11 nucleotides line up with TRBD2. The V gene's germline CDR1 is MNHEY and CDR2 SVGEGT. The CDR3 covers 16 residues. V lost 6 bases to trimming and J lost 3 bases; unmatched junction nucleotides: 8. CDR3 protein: CASSYTSGGGTDTQYF. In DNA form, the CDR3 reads TGTGCCAGCAGCTATACTAGCGGGGGTGGAACAGATACGCAGTATTTT.